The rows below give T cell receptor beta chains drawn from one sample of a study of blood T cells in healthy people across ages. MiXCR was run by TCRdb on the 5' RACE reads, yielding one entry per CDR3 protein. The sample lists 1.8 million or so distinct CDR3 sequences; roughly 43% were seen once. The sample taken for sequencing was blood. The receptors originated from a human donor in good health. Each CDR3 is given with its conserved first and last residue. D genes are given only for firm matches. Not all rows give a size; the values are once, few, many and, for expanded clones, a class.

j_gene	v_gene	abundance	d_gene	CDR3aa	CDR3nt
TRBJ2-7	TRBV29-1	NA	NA	CSVCQNRNEQYF	TGCAGCGTTTGTCAAAACCGTAACGAGCAGTACTTC
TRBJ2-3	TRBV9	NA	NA	CASSSRTRWNTQYF	TGTGCCAGCAGCTCCCGGACGCGTTGGAATACGCAGTATTTT
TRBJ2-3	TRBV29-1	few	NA	CSGPLGGTDTQYF	TGCAGCGGACCATTGGGGGGCACAGATACGCAGTATTTT
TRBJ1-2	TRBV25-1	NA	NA	CASSEFMRSGYTF	TGTGCCAGCAGTGAATTTATGAGGTCTGGCTACACCTTC
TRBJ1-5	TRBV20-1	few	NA	CSAGESPQHF	TGCAGTGCCGGAGAATCGCCCCAGCATTTT
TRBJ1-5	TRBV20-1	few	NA	CSAPGIYSNQPQHF	TGCAGTGCACCCGGAATTTATAGCAATCAGCCCCAGCATTTT
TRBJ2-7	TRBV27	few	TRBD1	CASSLRQGRIYEQYF	TGTGCCAGCAGTTTAAGACAGGGGAGGATCTACGAGCAGTACTTC
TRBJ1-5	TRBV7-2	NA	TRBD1	CASSRDRLNQPQHF	TGTGCCAGCAGCCGGGACAGGCTCAATCAGCCCCAGCATTTT
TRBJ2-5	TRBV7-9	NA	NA	CASSLTLVVETQYF	TGTGCCAGCAGCTTGACCTTGGTGGTGGAGACCCAGTACTTC
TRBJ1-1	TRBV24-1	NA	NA	CATEAGLGTEAFF	TGTGCCACCGAGGCAGGGTTGGGCACTGAAGCTTTCTTT
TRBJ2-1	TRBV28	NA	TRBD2	CASSYEVGGAGYNEQFF	TGTGCCAGCAGCTATGAGGTCGGGGGGGCTGGTTACAATGAGCAGTTCTTC
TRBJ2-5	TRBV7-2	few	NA	CASSPRGSGLQETQYF	TGTGCCAGCAGCCCGAGGGGGTCCGGACTGCAAGAGACCCAGTACTTC
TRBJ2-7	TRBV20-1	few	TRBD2	CSALRGVYYEQYF	TGCAGTGCTTTACGGGGGGTTTACTACGAGCAGTACTTC
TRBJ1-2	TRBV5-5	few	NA	CASSLGGSGIGGYTF	TGTGCCAGCAGCTTGGGAGGGTCAGGAATTGGTGGCTACACCTTC
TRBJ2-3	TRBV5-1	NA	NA	CASSLRAPIRPTGTDTQYF	TGCGCCAGCAGCTTGAGGGCGCCAATTCGTCCGACTGGCACAGATACGCAGTATTTT
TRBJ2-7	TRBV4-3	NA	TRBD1	CASNQVRTGAEQYF	TGCGCCAGCAACCAAGTGAGGACAGGGGCCGAGCAGTACTTC
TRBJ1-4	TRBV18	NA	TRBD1	CASSPVNGDRRLKLFF	TGTGCCAGCTCACCAGTTAACGGGGACAGGCGCTTAAAACTGTTTTTT
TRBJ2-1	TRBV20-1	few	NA	CSARSGFGEAYNEQFF	TGCAGTGCTAGATCTGGGTTTGGGGAGGCCTACAATGAGCAGTTCTTC
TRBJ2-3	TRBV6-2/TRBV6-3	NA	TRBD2	CASSWVAGGHGDTQYF	TGTGCCAGCAGTTGGGTAGCGGGGGGGCATGGAGATACGCAGTATTTT
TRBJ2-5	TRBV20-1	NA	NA	CSARGSGWLYQETQYF	TGCAGTGCTAGAGGGTCAGGGTGGCTGTACCAAGAGACCCAGTACTTC
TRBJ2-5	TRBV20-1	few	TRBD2	CSASSGGAGEETQYF	TGCAGTGCTAGCTCCGGCGGGGCGGGGGAAGAGACCCAGTACTTC
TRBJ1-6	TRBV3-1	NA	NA	CASSPVTGRLHF	TGTGCCAGCAGCCCAGTTACGGGACGGCTCCACTTT
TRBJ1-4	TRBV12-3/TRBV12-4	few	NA	CASSMTPWVEKLFF	TGTGCCAGCAGTATGACACCGTGGGTTGAAAAACTGTTTTTT
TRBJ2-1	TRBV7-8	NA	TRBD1	CASRQGQGGNEQFF	TGTGCCAGCAGACAAGGACAGGGGGGCAATGAGCAGTTCTTC